The text below deals with one T cell receptor beta chain. What this receptor recognizes is not known. No base-level quality is on record; no much larger clone is a single base apart. Profiling of TCR beta VDJ combinations and CDR3 sequences used genomic DNA as the template. TCR repertoire sequencing was run on an Illumina HiSeq 2000. Per the authors' processing: TRBV/TRBJ rearrangement plots, CDR3 size and DJ length profiles, and Simpson's diversity index were used to assess repertoires. Whichever DNA sequence was most abundant in the deep sequencing data was defined as the immunodominant clone. CDR3 amino acid sequences were checked for sharing between subjects and were compared against published repertoires and the VDJdb database. TCRdb cleaned the public reads at Q25 with fastp, built clones with MiXCR and kept in-frame beta chains. Here each entry gathers all rows of one CDR3 protein and keeps the most common genes and DNA. TCRdb's processing, not the authors' own work, is the source of the V and J calls. Here the sample has about 200,000 distinct CDR3 sequences; about 60% occur a single time. The ten largest account for about 60% of the sample.

The patients picked for sequencing were ones in whom flow cytometry had shown an expansion of CD8+CD57+ cells. All patients had severe acquired aplastic anemia diagnosed by International Study of Aplastic Anemia and Agranulocytosis and Camitta criteria. No patient had received any therapy when blood was sampled. In the study, sorted CD4+ and CD8+ blood T cells from patients with severe aplastic anemia and from healthy subjects underwent deep sequencing of TCR repertoires. Patients were enrolled under clinicaltrials.gov protocols 00001620, 01623167, 00001397, 00071045, 00081523 and 00961064 in the USA. Ficoll-Paque density gradient centrifugation was used to isolate peripheral blood mononuclear cells. CD4+ and CD8+ T cells were sorted by FACS or magnetic beads before DNA extraction. These data come from a study of CD8+CD57+ T cells in acquired aplastic anemia (dated by TCRdb to 2016 to 2019). Some background on the complete study: On average, sorted CD4+ and CD8+ cells yielded around 3.1 ug of extracted DNA, with a range of 0.2 to 27.4 ug. CD8+CD57+ expansion was defined as frequency above the mean frequency observed in healthy subjects. Overall study results and their limits: No significant difference in CD8+ Simpson's diversity was found between patients and healthy controls (P=0.060). About 30 CD8+ CDR3 sequences were found in both patients and controls but appeared to be highly expressed in patients and within the immunodominant clones of the patients.

V and J are truncated by 3 bases and 2 bases respectively, leaving an intervening sequence of 11 bases. Reading from cysteine to phenylalanine, the CDR3 counts 14 amino acids. Just CDR3 DNA is preserved here, 42 bases in frame from base 1. This receptor was obtained from a human donor with aplastic anemia. Source material: sorted CD4+, CD8+, or CD8+CD57+ T cells (not recorded which) from PBMCs. This chain is built from TRBV12-3 or TRBV12-4 and TRBJ2-7; no D gene call is confident. The CDR3 reads as follows: CASSFTAATYEQYF. Read as DNA, the sequence is TGTGCCAGCAGTTTTACCGCGGCCACCTACGAGCAGTACTTC.